The 8 T cell receptor beta chains given below trace back to one sample, sequenced in a study of cytomegalovirus exposure and HLA in healthy donors. The PCR employed 60 Vbeta primers together with 13 Jbeta primers. TCRdb's copy holds only in-frame clones and misses some; the assay was immunoSEQ multiplex PCR. This table holds around 120,000 clones. Sequencing was carried out using PBMCs. All receptors come from a man aged 18 to 30 in good health and CMV-seronegative.

V and J are TRBV13 and TRBJ1-2, with TRBD1 matching 7 bases. CDR1 is PRHDT and CDR2 is FYEKMQ in the germline V gene (reference sequence). Trimming removed 1 base from V and 4 bases from J; junction bases left unmatched: 3. This CDR3 spans 14 amino acids. The CDR3: CASSLEGAVYGYTF. CDR3 in DNA: TGTGCCAGCAGCTTAGAGGGGGCGGTCTATGGCTACACCTTC.

This chain links TRBV25-1 with TRBJ2-7, with D unclear. Germline V gives CDR1 MGHDK, CDR2 SYGVNS. The CDR3 runs 13 residues. Trimming left V 1 base short and J 3 bases short, with 7 bases between. CDR3 bases: TGTGCCAGCAGTGAATCCCCCCTCTACGAGCAGTACTTC. Residues: CASSESPLYEQYF.

The rearrangement joins TRBV19 to TRBJ1-1; D ambiguous. The CDR3 length is 13 residues. Trimming took 3 bases from V and 0 from J, leaving 5 bases between them. CDR1 and CDR2 (germline): LNHDA, SQIVND (reference sequence). The CDR3 DNA is TGTGCCAGTAGTATCCCTTTGAACACTGAAGCTTTCTTT. It translates to CASSIPLNTEAFF.

The chain joins TRBV30 to TRBJ1-2; TRBD1 is a possible D gene (5 bases). The CDR3 is 14 amino acids. Looked up from germline, CDR1 is GTSNPN and CDR2 is SVGIG (reference sequence). The V end was cut by 1 base, the J end by 0 bases, with 9 bases between. DNA of the CDR3: TGTGCCTGGAGTGGGAGGGGCTCTAACTATGGCTACACCTTC. Protein: CAWSGRGSNYGYTF.

This chain connects TRBV12-5 to TRBJ1-1; D uncertain. Germline V CDR1 and CDR2: LGHNT, FRNRAP. The CDR3 sequence is 15 residues long. Between the trimmed V and J ends, which lost 1 base and 1 base, there was a span of 10 bases. This CDR3 is CASGLGLLANTEAFF. The CDR3 DNA sequence: TGTGCTAGTGGTTTGGGACTGCTTGCGAACACTGAAGCTTTCTTT.

V gene TRBV25-1 combines with J gene TRBJ2-1, with a weak D call TRBD2 (6 bases). Germline V gene sequence: CDR1 MGHDK, CDR2 SYGVNS. This CDR3 region has 12 residues. Trimming took off 7 bases at V and 6 bases at J, with 10 bases between the two ends. The CDR3 nucleotides read TGTGCCAGCAAGGACTACCGCAATGAGCAGTTCTTC. It codes for CASKDYRNEQFF.

With regard to this clone: One end of the junction does not line up with germline, which may come from a read error. V and J are TRBV28 and TRBJ2-7, with D tentatively TRBD1 (6 bases). Germline CDR1 and CDR2: MDHEN and SYDVKM. This CDR3 region has 14 residues. This CDR3 reads CASSPTGNTYGQYF. Written as DNA, the CDR3 is TGTGCCAGCAGCCCCACAGGGAACACCTACGGGCAGTACTTC.

The CDR3 DNA is TGTGCCAGTAGAGGACCTGGGAGTCAGCCCCAGCATTTT. Translating it yields CASRGPGSQPQHF. V usage is TRBV27 and J usage is TRBJ1-5; D gene uncertain. V lost 9 bases, J lost 6 bases, and 15 bases lay in between. There are 13 residues in the CDR3. Per germline, CDR1 MNHEY and CDR2 SMNVEV (reference sequence).